The 32 T cell receptor beta chains reported below all come from one sample, sequenced in a study of Graves' ophthalmopathy and Graves' hyperthyroidism. RNA transcripts were the template, and TCR beta CDR3 regions were amplified from them. HTBI-primed RT-PCR formed the first round, and a multiplex PCR formed the second. TCRdb reanalysed the multiplex PCR reads using MiXCR and keeps one entry per CDR3 protein. This table holds 650,000 to 900,000 distinct CDR3 sequences, 40% found once. The specimen was peripheral blood. These receptors originate from an adult man with Graves' ophthalmopathy.

About this clonotype itself: This may come from a read error, since a much larger clone is one base off. The genes are TRBV7-9 and TRBJ2-7; TRBD1 aligns across 9 bases. The CDR3 is 15 amino acids. Germline CDR1 and CDR2: SEHNR and FQNEAQ (reference sequence). The CDR3 nucleotides read TGTGCCAGCAGCCAGACCGGGACAGGGTGGCGCGAGCAGTGCTTC. It is translated as CASSQTGTGWREQCF.

There are many counts of this clonotype. The chain has TRBV2 and TRBJ2-7, with 11 bases aligning to TRBD2. Trimming took 2 bases from V and 4 from J; bases not matched to a gene: 4. Germline values: CDR1 SNHLY, CDR2 FYNNEI. The CDR3 has 15 amino acids. The CDR3 here is CASSEKVAGGYEQYF. The CDR3 DNA follows: TGTGCCAGCAGTGAAAAGGTAGCGGGAGGGTACGAGCAGTACTTC.

The chain carries TRBV24-1 and TRBJ1-5; D remains ambiguous. Per the germline V gene, CDR1 is KGHDR and CDR2 is SFDVKD. The CDR3 is 13 residues long. Trimming stripped 4 bases from V and 11 bases from J, with 14 bases between. The CDR3 loop reads CATSDSGTETQHF. The CDR3 DNA reads TGTGCCACCAGTGACTCGGGAACCGAGACCCAGCATTTT.

This clonotype was recorded a few times. This rearrangement joins TRBV4-2 to TRBJ2-5; D gene unclear. Germline V gene sequence: CDR1 LGHNA, CDR2 YNFKEQ. V lost 1 base and J 5 bases, leaving 8 bases between the germline ends. The CDR3 has 13 residues. The CDR3 protein is CASSQGLWETQYF. CDR3 in DNA: TGTGCCAGCAGCCAAGGTCTGTGGGAGACCCAGTACTTC.

The chain joins TRBV7-2 to TRBJ2-5, with 10 bases matching TRBD2. Germline V gives CDR1 SGHTA, CDR2 FQGNSA. The CDR3 is made up of 17 amino acids. V trimming: 6 bases; J trimming: 1 base; junction bases outside the gene matches: 11. DNA for the CDR3: TGTGCCAGCAGTGCTCGGGGACTAGCGCAGTCCCAAGAGACCCAGTACTTC. Translation: CASSARGLAQSQETQYF. The full variable domain, its missing parts supplied by reference TRBV7-2 and TRBJ2-5, is GAGVSQSPSNKVTEKGKDVELRCDPISGHTALYWYRQSLGQGLEFLIYFQGNSAPDKSGLPSDRFSAERTGGSVSTLTIQRTQQEDSAVYLCASSARGLAQSQETQYFGPGTRLLVL.

The rearrangement links TRBV29-1 to TRBJ2-7; 7 positions match TRBD1. V lost 8 bases, J lost 4 bases, and 8 bases stayed unmatched. CDR1 is SQVTM, CDR2 ANQGSEA, per germline. This CDR3 has 12 amino acids. CDR3 sequence (DNA): TGCAGCAGCGACAGGGACGCTTACGAGCAGTACTTC. It codes for CSSDRDAYEQYF.

This clonotype came up many times. This chain connects TRBV5-8 to TRBJ1-2; D is unresolved. The V gene's germline CDR1 is SGHTS and CDR2 YDEGEE. This CDR3 has 13 residues. Trimming stripped 0 bases from V and 4 bases from J, with 7 bases between. CDR3: CASSLDTVYGYTF. The DNA for the CDR3 is TGTGCCAGCAGCTTGGATACTGTCTATGGCTACACCTTC.

The chain is built from TRBV10-3 and TRBJ1-1, with D perhaps matching TRBD1 (5 bases). Looked up from germline, CDR1 is ENHRY and CDR2 is SYGVKD. V lost 10 bases and J lost 0, with 18 bases in between. This CDR3 contains 15 residues. The CDR3 DNA reads TGTGCCAGCATCAAGTCGGGGGTCATGAACACTGAAGCTTTCTTT. It is translated as CASIKSGVMNTEAFF.

Worth noting for this clonotype: A read error may be the cause here, since a much bigger clone is one base away. This sequence joins TRBV7-2 and TRBJ2-5; the D is unclear. Germline lookup yields CDR1 SGHTA and CDR2 FQGNSA. This CDR3 has 13 amino acids. The CDR3 region is CAGSLILQETQYF. Written as DNA, the CDR3 is TGTGCCGGCAGCTTAATCCTACAAGAGACCCAGTACTTC.

The chain joins TRBV4-1 to TRBJ2-2, with D hard to call. Trimming stripped 3 bases from V and 1 base from J, with 15 bases between. The CDR3 contains 17 residues. In germline, CDR1 is MGHRA, CDR2 YSYEKL. The CDR3 sequence: CASSHSWLDLNTGELFF. DNA for the CDR3: TGCGCCAGCAGCCATTCGTGGCTAGACTTGAACACCGGGGAGCTGTTTTTT.

This clonotype was detected only a few times. This chain links TRBV25-1 with TRBJ2-2; 11 nucleotides agree with TRBD2. Germline V lookup: CDR1 MGHDK, CDR2 SYGVNS. The length of the CDR3 is 16 residues. Unmatched junction bases numbered 3, after V lost 5 bases and J lost 1 base. The CDR3 DNA follows: TGTGCCAGCAGTTCTAGCGGGGGGAAGAACACCGGGGAGCTGTTTTTT. Protein sequence: CASSSSGGKNTGELFF.

The chain carries TRBV15 and TRBJ1-6, with 8 positions matching TRBD1. The CDR3 loop spans 14 amino acids. CDR1 and CDR2 from the germline V gene are LNHNV and YYDKDF (reference sequence). The junction had 2 bases not matched to a gene; V was cut back by 1 base and J by 9 bases. The CDR3 loop is CATSRGTGISPLHF. The CDR3 DNA reads TGTGCCACCAGCAGAGGGACAGGGATTTCACCCCTCCACTTT.

This clonotype was recorded a few times. V is TRBV11-2 and J is TRBJ2-7, with D hard to call. In germline, CDR1 is SGHAT, CDR2 FQNNGV. The V end lost 6 bases, the J end lost 7 bases, and 16 bases lay between the germline ends. The CDR3 covers 13 residues. The CDR3 here is CASRTLIYEEQYF. In DNA, the CDR3 is TGTGCCAGCAGGACTCTGATCTACGAAGAGCAGTACTTC. Supplemented by reference TRBV11-2 and TRBJ2-7, the full variable domain reads EAGVAQSPRYKIIEKRQSVAFWCNPISGHATLYWYQQILGQGPKLLIQFQNNGVVDDSQLPKDRFSAERLKGVDSTLKIQPAKLEDSAVYLCASRTLIYEEQYFGPGTRLTVT.

This clonotype was counted at least ten times. Here the CDR3 reads CASSVQGTNGYTF. In DNA form, the CDR3 reads TGTGCCAGCAGCGTACAGGGGACGAATGGCTACACCTTC. The chain links TRBV2 to TRBJ1-2; 7 bases match TRBD1. The CDR3 is 13 amino acids. Germline V gene lookup returns CDR1 SNHLY and CDR2 FYNNEI. The J segment lost 6 bases and the V segment lost 6 bases, leaving 7 bases of the junction unmatched.

DNA for the CDR3: TGTGCCAGCAGCCAGGGGGTTTCGGCCCTCCACTTT. Protein: CASSQGVSALHF. V gene TRBV5-8 combines with J gene TRBJ1-6; TRBD1 agrees at 7 bases. Germline values: CDR1 SGHTS, CDR2 YDEGEE. This CDR3 spans 12 amino acids. V lost 4 bases and J lost 14; bases outside the gene matches: 6.

V usage is TRBV10-3 and J usage is TRBJ2-5, with D possibly being TRBD2 (5 bases). CDR1 is ENHRY and CDR2 is SYGVKD in the germline V gene. The CDR3 consists of 13 residues. Trimming cost V 2 bases and J 4 bases, with 8 bases left between them. The CDR3 nucleotides are TGTGCCATCAGTGAGGGCGGGTCAGAGACCCAGTACTTC. This codes for CAISEGGSETQYF.

This rearrangement joins TRBV29-1 to TRBJ1-2, with D possibly being TRBD1 (6 bases). Trimming removed 3 bases at V and 5 bases at J, with 13 bases between. This CDR3 has 13 amino acids. From germline, CDR1 is SQVTM and CDR2 ANQGSEA. The CDR3 nucleotides are TGCAGCGTTGACGGGGGGGCCCCTTATGGCTACACCTTC. Translated: CSVDGGAPYGYTF.

This clonotype was detected ten times or more. The genes are TRBV29-1 and TRBJ2-7, with D maybe TRBD1 (5 bases). This CDR3 has 11 residues. The V end was cut by 4 bases, the J end by 3 bases, with 7 bases between. Germline V gene lookup returns CDR1 SQVTM and CDR2 ANQGSEA. The DNA of the CDR3 is TGCAGCGTTGTGCAGGGCTACGAGCAGTACTTC. This codes for CSVVQGYEQYF.

This clonotype was counted between two and nine times. This rearrangement joins TRBV6-1 to TRBJ2-5; D is tentatively TRBD1 or TRBD2 (5 bases each). V was pared by 3 bases and J by 1 base, with 18 bases between. Per germline, CDR1 MNHNS and CDR2 SASEGT. This CDR3 is built from 17 residues. The CDR3 DNA is TGTGCCAGCAGTGACAACGGAAGGGTGGGGGTCCAAGAGACCCAGTACTTC. It is translated as CASSDNGRVGVQETQYF.

The gene calls are TRBV29-1 and TRBJ1-1; D perhaps matches TRBD1 (5 bases). There are 11 residues in the CDR3. Germline CDR1 SQVTM, CDR2 ANQGSEA. With 8 bases removed from V and 4 bases from J, the gap between germline ends came to 11 bases. CDR3 bases: TGCAGCTGGGGGTACGGCACTGAAGCTTTCTTT. Encoded protein: CSWGYGTEAFF.

This clonotype was seen only a few times. The CDR3 here is CASSQNQGDEKLFF. CDR3 coding DNA: TGTGCCAGCAGCCAAAATCAAGGGGATGAAAAACTGTTTTTT. V is TRBV14 and J is TRBJ1-4; TRBD1 might be the D (5 bases). This CDR3 comprises 14 residues. Deletions cut 2 bases from V and 6 bases from J, with 10 bases between. Germline CDR1 and CDR2: SGHDN and FVKESK. Using reference TRBV14 and TRBJ1-4 for the parts outside the CDR3, the full variable domain is EAGVTQFPSHSVIEKGQTVTLRCDPISGHDNLYWYRRVMGKEIKFLLHFVKESKQDESGMPNNRFLAERTGGTYSTLKVQPAELEDSGVYFCASSQNQGDEKLFFGSGTQLSVL.

This clonotype was counted a few times. With a much larger clone just one base away, this may be a read error. This chain links TRBV7-2 with TRBJ1-1, with a tentative D call TRBD1 (5 bases). V was clipped by 6 bases and J by 0 bases, with 8 bases between them. Germline lookup yields CDR1 SGHTA and CDR2 FQGNSA. CDR3 length: 13 residues. CDR3 bases: TGTGCCAGCAGTGTACAGGTGAACACTGAAGCTTTCTTT. Encoded protein: CASSVQVNTEAFF.

V is TRBV7-2 and J is TRBJ2-5, with 8 bases fitting TRBD1. The germline V gene encodes CDR1 SGHTA and CDR2 FQGNSA. The V segment lost 1 base and the J segment 5 bases; nucleotides outside the gene matches: 6. CDR3 size: 15 residues. The CDR3 bases are TGTGCCAGCAGCTTAGAAGCAGGGGGCTATGAGACCCAGTACTTC. This translates into CASSLEAGGYETQYF.

Only a few counts were recorded for this clonotype. The genes are TRBV5-6 and TRBJ1-4; D is perhaps TRBD1 (6 bases). Trimming shortened V by 1 base and J by 5 bases, and 12 bases separated the two germline ends. The CDR3 totals 15 residues. Germline CDR1 reads SGHDT; CDR2 reads YYEEEE. The CDR3 loop is CASSLLGQGNEKLFF. The CDR3 nucleotides are TGTGCCAGCAGCTTGTTAGGGCAGGGGAATGAAAAACTGTTTTTT.

This clonotype was seen more than once but under ten times. The chain employs TRBV11-2 and TRBJ2-5; unclear D gene. The germline gives CDR1 SGHAT, CDR2 FQNNGV. V shed 1 base and J shed 2 bases, with 8 bases lying between them. The CDR3 length is 14 residues. The CDR3 nucleotides are TGTGCCAGCAGCTTAGTTTCTTTTCAAGAGACCCAGTACTTC. This sequence encodes CASSLVSFQETQYF.

The gene calls are TRBV29-1 and TRBJ1-2; D is possibly TRBD1 (5 bases). Germline V CDR1 and CDR2: SQVTM, ANQGSEA. V gave up 3 bases and J gave up 4 bases, with 12 bases separating them. The CDR3 runs 13 residues. The CDR3 sequence is CSVEQGGGYGYTF. The CDR3 region has the DNA TGCAGCGTTGAGCAGGGAGGCGGCTATGGCTACACCTTC.

The gene calls are TRBV20-1 and TRBJ2-7; 7 bases are a match to TRBD1. Germline assignment: CDR1 DFQATT and CDR2 SNEGSKA (reference sequence). This CDR3 has 17 residues. V was clipped by 0 bases and J by 4 bases; unmatched bases: 15. The DNA for the CDR3 is TGCAGTGCTAGAGATCTTACAGGGGTGGACACCATATACGAGCAGTACTTC. Translated, it gives CSARDLTGVDTIYEQYF.

To note about this clonotype: A much more abundant neighbour one base away suggests this may be a read error. The chain joins TRBV10-3 to TRBJ2-7, with a possible D match to TRBD1 (5 bases). CDR1 is ENHRY, CDR2 SYGVKD, per germline. This CDR3 is built from 13 residues. Here the CDR3 reads CAIRSTDNYVQYF. The CDR3 bases are TGTGCCATCAGATCGACAGATAACTACGTGCAGTACTTC.

The chain combines TRBV29-1 with TRBJ1-2; 10 bases fit TRBD1. This CDR3 is built from 13 residues. Germline trimming cut 5 bases from V and 2 bases from J; bases unmatched to any gene: 2. Germline loops: CDR1 SQVTM, CDR2 ANQGSEA. CDR3 in amino acids: CSVQTGGNYGYTF. CDR3 nucleotide sequence: TGCAGCGTTCAGACAGGGGGCAACTATGGCTACACCTTC.

Turning to this clonotype: A much larger clonotype is one base distant, so this may be a read error. No conserved phenylalanine or tryptophan ends this CDR3, so it is likely a read error. The rearrangement joins TRBV11-2 to TRBJ2-5, with D perhaps given as TRBD1 or TRBD2 (5 bases each). Germline-derived CDR1 and CDR2 are SGHAT and FQNNGV. The CDR3 runs 15 residues. The germline V and J ends were trimmed by 4 bases and 7 bases, with 19 bases remaining between them. The CDR3 region has the DNA TGTGCCAGCAGCTCTCTAGGGACGGGCCTCGGGACCCAGTACTGC. This codes for CASSSLGTGLGTQYC.

This clonotype was detected many times. The V call is TRBV2, the J call TRBJ1-5; 7 bases align to TRBD1. V shed 5 bases, J shed 5 bases, and the junction held 3 bases outside the gene matches. CDR1 SNHLY and CDR2 FYNNEI come from the germline V gene. The CDR3 consists of 13 residues. The CDR3 here is CASSQDRDQPQHF. The CDR3 bases are TGTGCCAGCAGTCAAGACAGGGATCAGCCCCAGCATTTT. Looking up the rest from reference TRBV2 and TRBJ1-5 gives the full variable domain: EPEVTQTPSHQVTQMGQEVILRCVPISNHLYFYWYRQILGQKVEFLVSFYNNEISEKSEIFDDQFSVERPDGSNFTLKIRSTKLEDSAMYFCASSQDRDQPQHFGDGTRLSIL.

The sample holds many counts of this clonotype. V is TRBV6-1 and J is TRBJ1-4, with D possibly being TRBD1 (5 bases). The CDR3 consists of 13 residues. CDR1 is MNHNS and CDR2 is SASEGT in the germline V gene. With 1 base removed from V and 8 bases from J, the gap between germline ends came to 8 bases. CDR3 residues: CASSEVTAEKLFF. CDR3 bases: TGTGCCAGCAGTGAAGTGACAGCAGAAAAACTGTTTTTT.